This entry lists 23 T cell receptor beta chains sequenced from one sample in a study of CXCR3-negative and CXCR3-positive naive CD8 T cells. The authors prepared UMI-labeled TRB cDNA libraries by 5' RACE. No DNA is given; TCRdb re-called the 5' RACE reads and lists each CDR3 protein once. With about 48,000 distinct CDR3 sequences in the sample, the ten largest clones hold around 16%. The sequenced material came from memory CD8+ T cells from blood. The origin of the receptors is a human donor in good health. Some clones in this sample may be carry-over from other donors' samples.

The chain joins TRBV29-1 to TRBJ1-2. This CDR3 has 13 residues. Germline V gene data show CDR1 as SQVTM and CDR2 as ANQGSEA. CDR3 loop: CSVEESQTYGYTF.

The chain joins TRBV29-1 to TRBJ2-2; the D gene TCRdb calls, TRBD1, cannot be checked with no DNA. The CDR3 covers 13 residues. Looked up from germline, CDR1 is SQVTM and CDR2 is ANQGSEA. CDR3 residues: CSVPGPYAGELFF.

This clonotype is deemed medium-sized by its frequency. J is TRBJ2-7 and V is TRBV25-1; TCRdb names TRBD1, which stays unverified in the absence of DNA. Germline V gene data show CDR1 as MGHDK and CDR2 as SYGVNS. The CDR3 is 14 amino acids. The CDR3 is CASSEGTGFYEQYF.

The chain uses TRBV28 and TRBJ2-5. CDR1 MDHEN and CDR2 SYDVKM come from the germline V gene. The CDR3 extends over 16 amino acids. The CDR3 protein is CASSLHGSGNQETQYF.

Here the CDR3 reads CASSLPRLGTLAGVRDTQYF. J is TRBJ2-3 and V is TRBV28; there is no DNA to check the TCRdb D call of TRBD2. The CDR3 runs to 20 residues. CDR1 and CDR2 (germline): MDHEN, SYDVKM. The variable domain in full, with the rest retrieved from reference TRBV28 and TRBJ2-3, is DVKVTQSSRYLVKRTGEKVFLECVQDMDHENMFWYRQDPGLGLRLIYFSYDVKMKEKGDIPEGYSVSREKKERFSLILESASTNQTSMYLCASSLPRLGTLAGVRDTQYFGPGTRLTVL.

The chain uses TRBV5-6 and TRBJ2-2. CDR1 and CDR2 (germline): SGHDT, YYEEEE. CDR3 length equals 16 residues. The CDR3 here is CASSTADGENTGELFF.

The gene calls are TRBV19 and TRBJ2-1; TCRdb lists TRBD1, though no DNA is available to test this call. The germline V gene has CDR1 LNHDA and CDR2 SQIVND (reference sequence). The CDR3 runs to 14 residues. The chain's CDR3 is CASKDRGTHNEQFF. Full variable domain (outside the CDR3, taken from reference TRBV19 and TRBJ2-1): DGGITQSPKYLFRKEGQNVTLSCEQNLNHDAMYWYRQDPGQGLRLIYYSQIVNDFQKGDIAEGYSVSREKKESFPLTVTSAQKNPTAFYLCASKDRGTHNEQFFGPGTRLTVL.

This chain uses TRBV27 with TRBJ1-2. Germline CDR1 and CDR2: MNHEY and SMNVEV (reference sequence). The CDR3 is 12 amino acids. CDR3 residues: CASSGGGGGYTF.

The J gene is TRBJ2-3, the V gene TRBV6-5; with no DNA, the TCRdb D assignment of TRBD2 cannot be verified. CDR1 and CDR2 (germline): MNHEY, SVGAGI. The CDR3 runs 18 residues. The CDR3 region is CASSEGLAEAVFTDTQYF.

The rearrangement uses TRBV7-3 and TRBJ2-1; TCRdb indicates TRBD1, and absent DNA this call remains unverified. This CDR3 comprises 15 residues. Germline V gene sequence: CDR1 SGHTA, CDR2 FQGTGA. The chain's CDR3 is CASSLNRGQYNEQFF. The full variable domain, with the rest looked up from reference TRBV7-3 and TRBJ2-1, is GAGVSQTPSNKVTEKGKYVELRCDPISGHTALYWYRQSLGQGPEFLIYFQGTGAADDSGLPNDRFFAVRPEGSVSTLKIQRTERGDSAVYLCASSLNRGQYNEQFFGPGTRLTVL.

This chain uses TRBV7-9 with TRBJ1-2; TCRdb gives TRBD1 as the D gene, but with no DNA this cannot be confirmed. Germline CDR1 SEHNR, CDR2 FQNEAQ (reference sequence). The CDR3 runs 14 residues. This CDR3 reads CASSLFSQDYGYTF.

V usage is TRBV28 and J usage is TRBJ1-2; the D call of TRBD1 rests on TCRdb alone, since no DNA is present to check it. The CDR3 extends over 14 amino acids. The germline V gene has CDR1 MDHEN and CDR2 SYDVKM. The CDR3 here is CASSLAGTRFGYTF.

The chain recombines TRBV20-1 with TRBJ1-5; TCRdb proposes TRBD1, but this gene call is untestable without DNA. The V gene's germline CDR1 is DFQATT and CDR2 SNEGSKA (reference sequence). The CDR3 totals 15 residues. CDR3 sequence reads: CSASPQGAPNQPQHF.

This chain links TRBV4-1 with TRBJ2-7; TCRdb gives TRBD1 as the D gene, but with no DNA this cannot be confirmed. Per the germline V gene, CDR1 is MGHRA and CDR2 is YSYEKL. The CDR3 loop spans 17 amino acids. The CDR3 is CASSLPPGSLNSYEQYF.

V is TRBV6-2 or TRBV6-3 and J is TRBJ2-7; TCRdb designates TRBD1, a call that cannot be tested without DNA. The CDR3 is 15 residues long. Germline-derived CDR1 and CDR2 are MNHEY and SVGEGT. CDR3 sequence reads: CASSYSWGQSYEQYF.

The genes are TRBV28 and TRBJ2-5; TCRdb's D call of TRBD2 is untestable without DNA. The V gene's germline CDR1 is MDHEN and CDR2 SYDVKM. The CDR3 has 13 residues. The CDR3 sequence is CASMEAVQETQYF.

CDR3 residues: CASGQGQAYEQYF. V usage is TRBV9 and J usage is TRBJ2-7; with no DNA, the TCRdb D assignment of TRBD1 cannot be verified. Germline V gene sequence: CDR1 SGDLS, CDR2 YYNGEE. CDR3 length: 13 residues.

This chain uses TRBV25-1 with TRBJ2-1. Germline V lookup: CDR1 MGHDK, CDR2 SYGVNS. The CDR3 runs 15 residues. The CDR3 sequence is CASSEYFLGVNEQFF.

The chain uses TRBV20-1 and TRBJ2-2; TCRdb picks TRBD1, but there is no DNA to check that call. The CDR3 extends over 14 amino acids. Looked up from germline, CDR1 is DFQATT and CDR2 is SNEGSKA (reference sequence). CDR3 residues: CSAGQGKEAGELFF.

The J gene is TRBJ2-3, the V gene TRBV27; TCRdb gives TRBD1 as the D gene, but with no DNA this cannot be confirmed. Germline V lookup: CDR1 MNHEY, CDR2 SMNVEV (reference sequence). The CDR3 has 15 amino acids. This chain's CDR3 is CASSPLAGSADTQYF.

The CDR3 loop reads CASSYPNTEAFF. This rearrangement joins TRBV28 to TRBJ1-1. The CDR3 has 12 amino acids. CDR1 is MDHEN and CDR2 is SYDVKM in the germline V gene.

This chain connects TRBV28 to TRBJ2-1; checking the TCRdb D call of TRBD2 is not possible without DNA. The germline gives CDR1 MDHEN, CDR2 SYDVKM. The CDR3 covers 13 residues. The CDR3 protein is CASSPSFDNEQFF.

V is TRBV27 and J is TRBJ2-5. In germline, CDR1 is MNHEY, CDR2 SMNVEV (reference sequence). CDR3 length: 11 residues. CDR3: CASSASETQYF.